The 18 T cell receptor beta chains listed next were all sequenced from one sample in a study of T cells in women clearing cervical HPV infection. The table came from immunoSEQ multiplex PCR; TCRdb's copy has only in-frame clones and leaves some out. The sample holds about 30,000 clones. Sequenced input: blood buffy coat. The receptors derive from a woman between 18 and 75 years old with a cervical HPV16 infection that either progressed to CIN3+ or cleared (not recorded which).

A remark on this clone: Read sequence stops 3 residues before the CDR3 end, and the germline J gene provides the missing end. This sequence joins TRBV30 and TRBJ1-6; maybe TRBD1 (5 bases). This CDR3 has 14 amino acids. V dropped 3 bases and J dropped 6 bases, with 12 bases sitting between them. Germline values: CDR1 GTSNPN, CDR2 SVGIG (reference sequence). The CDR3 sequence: CAWSRGGSNSPLHF. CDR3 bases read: TGTGCCTGGAGCCGGGGGGGGAGTAATTCACCC. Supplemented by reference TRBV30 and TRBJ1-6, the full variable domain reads SQTIHQWPATLVQPVGSPLSLECTVEGTSNPNLYWYRQAAGRGLQLLFYSVGIGQISSEVPQNLSASRPQDRQFILSSKKLLLSDSGFYLCAWSRGGSNSPLHFGNGTRLTVT.

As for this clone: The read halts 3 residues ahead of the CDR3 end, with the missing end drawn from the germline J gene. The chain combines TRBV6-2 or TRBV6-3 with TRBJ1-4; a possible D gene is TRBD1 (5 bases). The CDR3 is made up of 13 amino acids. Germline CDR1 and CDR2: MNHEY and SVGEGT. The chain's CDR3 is CASLGLLGGELFF. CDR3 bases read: TGTGCCAGCCTGGGACTCCTCGGGGGAGAA.

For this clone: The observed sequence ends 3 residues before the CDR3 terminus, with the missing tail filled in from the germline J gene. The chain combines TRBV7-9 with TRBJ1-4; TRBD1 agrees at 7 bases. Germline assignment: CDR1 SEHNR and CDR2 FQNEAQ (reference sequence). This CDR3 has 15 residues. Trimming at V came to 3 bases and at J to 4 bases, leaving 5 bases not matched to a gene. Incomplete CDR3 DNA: TGTGCCAGCAGCTTCTCCGGGACAGATAATGAAAAA. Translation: CASSFSGTDNEK. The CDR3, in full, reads CASSFSGTDNEKLFF. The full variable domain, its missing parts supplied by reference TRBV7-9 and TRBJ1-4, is DTGVSQNPRHKITKRGQNVTFRCDPISEHNRLYWYRQTLGQGPEFLTYFQNEAQLEKSRLLSDRFSAERPKGSFSTLEIQRTEQGDSAMYLCASSFSGTDNEKLFFGSGTQLSVL.

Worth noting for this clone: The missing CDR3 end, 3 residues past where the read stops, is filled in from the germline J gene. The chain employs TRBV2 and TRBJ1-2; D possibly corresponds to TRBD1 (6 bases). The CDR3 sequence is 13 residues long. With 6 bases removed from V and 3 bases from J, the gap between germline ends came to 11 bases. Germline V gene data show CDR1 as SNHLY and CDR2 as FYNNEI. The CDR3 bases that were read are TGTGCCAGCAGGAACAGGGCGGACTATGGC. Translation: CASRNRADYG. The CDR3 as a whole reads CASRNRADYGYTF.

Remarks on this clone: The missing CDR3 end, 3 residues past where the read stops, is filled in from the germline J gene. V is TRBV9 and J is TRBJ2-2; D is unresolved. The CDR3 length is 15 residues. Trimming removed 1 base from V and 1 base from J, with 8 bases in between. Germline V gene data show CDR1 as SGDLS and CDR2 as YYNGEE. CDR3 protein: CASSVRSGNTGELFF. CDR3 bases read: TGTGCCAGCAGCGTACGGTCAGGGAACACCGGGGAG.

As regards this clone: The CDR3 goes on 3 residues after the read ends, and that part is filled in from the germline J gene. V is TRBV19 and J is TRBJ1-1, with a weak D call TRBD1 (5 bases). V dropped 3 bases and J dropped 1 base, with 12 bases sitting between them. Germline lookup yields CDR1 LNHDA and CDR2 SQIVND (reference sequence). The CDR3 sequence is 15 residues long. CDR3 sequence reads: CASSITRGGNTEAFF. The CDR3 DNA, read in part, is TGTGCCAGTAGTATCACCCGGGGGGGGAACACTGAA.

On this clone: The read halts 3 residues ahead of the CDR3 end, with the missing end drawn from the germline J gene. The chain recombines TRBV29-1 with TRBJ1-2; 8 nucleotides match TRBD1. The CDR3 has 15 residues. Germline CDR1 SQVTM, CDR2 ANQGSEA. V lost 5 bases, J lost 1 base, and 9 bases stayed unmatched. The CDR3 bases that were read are TGCAGCGTTCAGGGAAGACAGGGGAATAACTATGGC. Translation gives CSVQGRQGNNYG. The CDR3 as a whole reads CSVQGRQGNNYGYTF. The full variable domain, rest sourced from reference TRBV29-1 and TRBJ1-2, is SAVISQKPSRDICQRGTSLTIQCQVDSQVTMMFWYRQQPGQSLTLIATANQGSEATYESGFVIDKFPISRPNLTFSTLTVSNMSPEDSSIYLCSVQGRQGNNYGYTFGSGTRLTVV.

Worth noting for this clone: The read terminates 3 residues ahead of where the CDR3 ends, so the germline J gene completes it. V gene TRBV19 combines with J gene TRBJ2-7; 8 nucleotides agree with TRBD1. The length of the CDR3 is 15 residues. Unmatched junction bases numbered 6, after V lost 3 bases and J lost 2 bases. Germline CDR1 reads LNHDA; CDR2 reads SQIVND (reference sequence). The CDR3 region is CASSIRDRPTYEQYF. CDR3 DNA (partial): TGTGCCAGTAGTATCCGGGACAGGCCCACCTACGAG.

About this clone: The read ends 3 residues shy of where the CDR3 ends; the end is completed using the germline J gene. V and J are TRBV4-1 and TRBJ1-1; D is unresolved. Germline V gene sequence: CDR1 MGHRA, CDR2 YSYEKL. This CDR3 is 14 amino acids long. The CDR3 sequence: CASSQDLAPIEAFF. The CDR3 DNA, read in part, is TGCGCCAGCAGCCAAGATTTGGCCCCGATCGAA.

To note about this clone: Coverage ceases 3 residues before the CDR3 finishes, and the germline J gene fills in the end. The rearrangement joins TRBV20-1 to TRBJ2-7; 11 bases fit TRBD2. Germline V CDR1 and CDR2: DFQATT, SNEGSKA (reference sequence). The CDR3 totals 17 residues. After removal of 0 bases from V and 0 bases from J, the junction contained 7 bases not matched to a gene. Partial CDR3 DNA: TGCAGTGCTAGAGACATCGGACTAGCGGGTACCTCCTACGAG. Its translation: CSARDIGLAGTSYE. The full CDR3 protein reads CSARDIGLAGTSYEQYF.

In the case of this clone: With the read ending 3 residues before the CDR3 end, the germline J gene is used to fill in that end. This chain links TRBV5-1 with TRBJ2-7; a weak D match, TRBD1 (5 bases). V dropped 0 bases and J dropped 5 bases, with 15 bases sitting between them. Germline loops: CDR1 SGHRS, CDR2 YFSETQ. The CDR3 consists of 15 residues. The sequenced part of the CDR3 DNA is TGCGCCAGCAGCTTGGTGCAGGGCGAAATGGACGAG. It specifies CASSLVQGEMDE. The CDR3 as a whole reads CASSLVQGEMDEQYF.

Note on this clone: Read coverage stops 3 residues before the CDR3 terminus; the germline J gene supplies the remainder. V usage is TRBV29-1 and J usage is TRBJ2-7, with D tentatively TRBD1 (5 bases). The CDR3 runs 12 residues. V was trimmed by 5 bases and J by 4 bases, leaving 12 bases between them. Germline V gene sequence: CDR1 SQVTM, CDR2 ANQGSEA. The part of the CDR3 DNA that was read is TGCAGCGTTTTGCCAGGGCCATACGAG. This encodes CSVLPGPYE. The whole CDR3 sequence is CSVLPGPYEQYF.

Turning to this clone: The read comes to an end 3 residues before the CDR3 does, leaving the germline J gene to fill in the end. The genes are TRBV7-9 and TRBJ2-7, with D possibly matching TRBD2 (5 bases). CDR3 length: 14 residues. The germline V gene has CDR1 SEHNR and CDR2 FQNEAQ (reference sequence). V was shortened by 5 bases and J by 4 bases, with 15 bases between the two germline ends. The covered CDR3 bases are TGTGCCAGCAGCCAATCTAGCATCGGGTACGAG. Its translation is CASSQSSIGYE. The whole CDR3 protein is CASSQSSIGYEQYF. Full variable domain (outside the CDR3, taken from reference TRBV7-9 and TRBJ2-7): DTGVSQNPRHKITKRGQNVTFRCDPISEHNRLYWYRQTLGQGPEFLTYFQNEAQLEKSRLLSDRFSAERPKGSFSTLEIQRTEQGDSAMYLCASSQSSIGYEQYFGPGTRLTVT.

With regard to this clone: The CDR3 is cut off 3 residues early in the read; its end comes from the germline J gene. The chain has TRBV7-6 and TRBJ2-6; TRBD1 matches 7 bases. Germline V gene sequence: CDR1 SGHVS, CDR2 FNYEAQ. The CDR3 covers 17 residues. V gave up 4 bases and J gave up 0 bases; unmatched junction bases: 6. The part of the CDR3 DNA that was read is TGTGCCAGCAGCTCTACAGGGGACCTCTCTGGGGCCAACGTC. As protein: CASSSTGDLSGANV. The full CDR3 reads CASSSTGDLSGANVLTF.

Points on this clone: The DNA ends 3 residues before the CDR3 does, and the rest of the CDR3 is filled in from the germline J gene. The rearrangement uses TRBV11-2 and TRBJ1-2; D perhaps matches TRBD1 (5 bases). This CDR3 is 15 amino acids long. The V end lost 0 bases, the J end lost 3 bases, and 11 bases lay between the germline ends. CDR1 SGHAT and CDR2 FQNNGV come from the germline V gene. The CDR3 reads CASSLDPGLDYGYTF. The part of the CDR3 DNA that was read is TGTGCCAGCAGCTTAGACCCAGGGCTGGACTATGGC.

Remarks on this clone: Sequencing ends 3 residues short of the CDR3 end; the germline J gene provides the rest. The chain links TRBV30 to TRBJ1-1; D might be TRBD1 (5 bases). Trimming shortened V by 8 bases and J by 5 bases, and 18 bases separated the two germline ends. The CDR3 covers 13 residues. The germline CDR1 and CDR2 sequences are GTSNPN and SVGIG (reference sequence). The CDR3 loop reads CASPNQGGTEAFF. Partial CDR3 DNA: TGTGCCAGCCCGAATCAGGGAGGTACTGAA.

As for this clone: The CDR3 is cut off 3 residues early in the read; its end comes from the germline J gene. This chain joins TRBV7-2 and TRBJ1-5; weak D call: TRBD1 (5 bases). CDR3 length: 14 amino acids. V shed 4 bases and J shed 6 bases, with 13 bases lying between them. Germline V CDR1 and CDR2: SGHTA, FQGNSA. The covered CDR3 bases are TGTGCCAGCAGCTCAGGGCCCCAGGCTCAGCCC. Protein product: CASSSGPQAQP. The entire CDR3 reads CASSSGPQAQPQHF.

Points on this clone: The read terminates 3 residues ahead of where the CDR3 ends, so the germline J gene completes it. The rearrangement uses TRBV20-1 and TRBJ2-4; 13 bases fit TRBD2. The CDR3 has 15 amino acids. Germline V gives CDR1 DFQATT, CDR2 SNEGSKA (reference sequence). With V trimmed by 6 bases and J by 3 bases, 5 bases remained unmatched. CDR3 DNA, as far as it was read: TGCAGTGCAGCACTAGCGGGGGGGGACAAAAACATT. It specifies CSAALAGGDKNI. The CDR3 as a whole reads CSAALAGGDKNIQYF.